These 7 T cell receptor beta chains were all obtained from the same sample, sequenced in a study of T cell repertoires in cytomegalovirus infection. TCRdb called the reads again in MiXCR, with one record for every CDR3 protein. The sample has 100,000 or so distinct CDR3 sequences, under 25% seen once. Input material: CD8+ T cells from PBMCs. The origin of the receptors is a human donor in good health (CMV status not recorded). Some clones in this sample may be carry-over from other donors' samples.

Comments on this clonotype: With a much larger clone just one base away, this may be a read error. CDR3 sequence reads: CASRPSYEQYF. The CDR3 DNA follows: TGTGCCAGCAGGCCCTCCTACGAGCAGTACTTC. V and J are TRBV12-3 or TRBV12-4 and TRBJ2-7; D is uncertain. The CDR3 contains 11 residues. V was shortened by 6 bases and J by 0 bases, with 3 bases between the two germline ends.

CDR3 region: CASSPDRGLNGYTF. The CDR3 DNA sequence: TGTGCCAGCAGCCCCGACAGGGGGCTTAATGGCTACACCTTC. The chain recombines TRBV7-2 with TRBJ1-2, with TRBD1 matching 10 bases. Trimming took 5 bases from V and 6 from J; bases not matched to a gene: 6. The CDR3 runs to 14 residues. CDR1 is SGHTA and CDR2 is FQGNSA in the germline V gene.

The chain joins TRBV5-1 to TRBJ1-1; TRBD1 might be the D (6 bases). Trimming took off 4 bases at V and 0 bases at J, with 13 bases between the two ends. This CDR3 is 15 amino acids long. CDR1 and CDR2 (germline): SGHRS, YFSETQ. CDR3 residues: CASSPRTDMNTEAFF. The CDR3, as DNA: TGCGCCAGCAGCCCGAGGACAGACATGAACACTGAAGCTTTCTTT.

This clonotype was counted a few times. This chain uses TRBV6-2 or TRBV6-3 with TRBJ1-1, with D perhaps TRBD1 (5 bases). Germline values: CDR1 MNHEY, CDR2 SVGEGT. The CDR3 has 15 amino acids. V lost 0 bases and J lost 5, with 13 bases in between. The CDR3 bases are TGTGCCAGCAGTTACTCGATCTGGGAGGGGACTGAAGCTTTCTTT. This sequence encodes CASSYSIWEGTEAFF.

The gene calls are TRBV4-3 and TRBJ2-7; tentatively, D is TRBD2 (5 bases). Germline loops: CDR1 LGHNA, CDR2 YSLEER. The length of the CDR3 is 16 residues. The V end was cut by 1 base, the J end by 2 bases, with 15 bases between. The CDR3 sequence: CASSQGVGEFPYEQYF. CDR3 in DNA: TGCGCCAGCAGCCAAGGGGTCGGGGAGTTCCCCTACGAGCAGTACTTC.

This clonotype occurred many times. This rearrangement joins TRBV7-2 to TRBJ1-1; the D gene is possibly TRBD1 (6 bases). Trimming left V 4 bases short and J 1 base short, with 19 bases between. The CDR3 consists of 17 residues. Germline CDR1 reads SGHTA; CDR2 reads FQGNSA. The CDR3 DNA reads TGTGCCAGCAGCTCCTTAGGGGGGGCCGGAGGGAACACTGAAGCTTTCTTT. Amino acid sequence: CASSSLGGAGGNTEAFF.

This clonotype was seen a handful of times. The chain combines TRBV6-2 or TRBV6-3 with TRBJ2-5; D remains ambiguous. The CDR3 extends over 16 amino acids. CDR1 MNHEY and CDR2 SVGEGT come from the germline V gene. V lost 0 bases and J 3 bases, leaving 14 bases between the germline ends. The DNA of the CDR3 is TGTGCCAGCAGTTACTCGAGCAAGAACTACGAAGAGACCCAGTACTTC. Translating it yields CASSYSSKNYEETQYF.